This T cell receptor (beta chain) emerged from a study of response to subunit inactivated influenza vaccine. Trimming removed 4 bases from V and 7 bases from J, with 12 bases in between. The CDR3 has 13 residues. As concerns this clonotype: Its antigen is undetermined.

In TCRdb, the RT-PCR reads were re-called with MiXCR into one record per CDR3 protein. The sample carries hundreds of thousands of distinct CDR3 sequences, around 16% recorded once. Whole-study results and caveats: The authors put forward the suggestion that each seasonal influenza vaccination may bring in only a limited number of new T cells.

Here the sequenced sample was PBMCs from blood, taken roughly 12 days after vaccination. This receptor was taken from a man aged 50 to 60 who received an inactivated influenza vaccine. The chain has TRBV12-3 or TRBV12-4 and TRBJ2-3; D perhaps matches TRBD1 (5 bases). The CDR3 here is CASSWGPAYTQYF. The CDR3 DNA follows: TGTGCCAGCAGTTGGGGCCCAGCCTATACGCAGTATTTT.